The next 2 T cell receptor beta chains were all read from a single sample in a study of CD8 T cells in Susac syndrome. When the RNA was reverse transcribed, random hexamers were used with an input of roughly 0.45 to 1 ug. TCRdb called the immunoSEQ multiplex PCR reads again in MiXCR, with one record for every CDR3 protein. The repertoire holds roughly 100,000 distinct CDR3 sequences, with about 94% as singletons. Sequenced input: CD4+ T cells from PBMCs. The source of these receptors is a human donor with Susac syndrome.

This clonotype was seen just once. DNA of the CDR3: TGTGCCTGGGGGACAGGTGGGATTCAGCCCCAGCATTTT. This codes for CAWGTGGIQPQHF. The chain couples TRBV30 to TRBJ1-5, with 8 bases identical to TRBD1. Germline CDR1 is GTSNPN and CDR2 is SVGIG (reference sequence). CDR3 length: 13 amino acids. V trimming: 5 bases; J trimming: 6 bases; junction bases outside the gene matches: 6.

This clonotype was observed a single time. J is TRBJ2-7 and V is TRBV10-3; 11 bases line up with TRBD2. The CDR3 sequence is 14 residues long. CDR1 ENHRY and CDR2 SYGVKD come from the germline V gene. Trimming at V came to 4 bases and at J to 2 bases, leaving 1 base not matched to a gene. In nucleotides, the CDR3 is TGTGCCATCAGTGGGACTAGCGGGCCCTACGAGCAGTACTTC. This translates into CAISGTSGPYEQYF.